This TCR beta chain is drawn from a study of shared clonotypes between healthy human individuals. Turning to the study itself: Donors were a couple of women and a few men aged 18 to 49. For every donor, three CD4 naive, three CD4 memory, two CD8 naive and one CD8 memory plates were used. Findings of the study overall: Relative to clonotypes present in all four donors, those not shared had lower generation probabilities.

As concerns this clone: Its antigen is as yet unknown.

The protocol was immunoSEQ multiplex PCR, while the TCRdb copy is restricted to in-frame clones and leaves out a portion. The sample has about 580,000 clones; nearly 98% are singletons. Naive CD8 cells, CD45RO-negative and positively selected for CCR7, excluded terminally differentiated effector memory CD45RA+ cells. The V end was cut by 3 bases, the J end by 3 bases, with 9 bases between. The CDR3 runs to 13 residues. The germline V gene encodes CDR1 MDHEN and CDR2 SYDVKM. Material for sequencing was naive CD8+ T cells sorted from blood. The chain uses TRBV28 and TRBJ2-7; tentatively, D is TRBD1 or TRBD2 (5 bases each). The sequence came from a man younger than 40 in good health. The CDR3 coding sequence is TGTGCCAGCAGTTTCGGGGCGGGCTACGAGCAGTACTTC. This gives the protein CASSFGAGYEQYF.